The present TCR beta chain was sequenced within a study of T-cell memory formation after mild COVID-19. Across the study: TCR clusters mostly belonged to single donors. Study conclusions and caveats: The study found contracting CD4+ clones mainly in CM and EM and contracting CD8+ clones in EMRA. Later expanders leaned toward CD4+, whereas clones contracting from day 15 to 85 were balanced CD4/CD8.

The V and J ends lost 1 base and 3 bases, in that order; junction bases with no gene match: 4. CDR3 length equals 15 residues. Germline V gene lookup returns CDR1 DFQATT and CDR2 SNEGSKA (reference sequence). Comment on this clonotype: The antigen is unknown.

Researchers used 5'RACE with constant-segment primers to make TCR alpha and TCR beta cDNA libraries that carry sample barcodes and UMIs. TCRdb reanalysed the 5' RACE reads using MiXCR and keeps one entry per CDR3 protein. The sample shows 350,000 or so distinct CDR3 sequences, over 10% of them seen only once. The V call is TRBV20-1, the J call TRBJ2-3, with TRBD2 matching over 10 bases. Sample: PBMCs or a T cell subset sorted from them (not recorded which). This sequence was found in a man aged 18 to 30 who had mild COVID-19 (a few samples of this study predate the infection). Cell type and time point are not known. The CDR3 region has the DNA TGCAGTGCTAGAGGCCAGCGGGGGGGTACAGATACGCAGTATTTT. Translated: CSARGQRGGTDTQYF.